Listed below are T cell receptor beta chains from one sample, sequenced in a study of OX40 agonist ivuxolimab in advanced cancers. Assay: immunoSEQ multiplex PCR; the TCRdb copy retains only in-frame clones and omits some. The sample lists approximately 84,000 clones, around 87% seen once, with 0.99% in the top ten. The input for sequencing was CD4+ or CD8+ T cells sorted from blood, taken in a trial of the OX40 agonist ivuxolimab. The receptors were gathered from an adult with an advanced solid tumor such as melanoma, head and neck, liver or kidney cancer. CDR3s leave out the opening cysteine and the closing phenylalanine or tryptophan. Fields, in order: D gene, V gene, J gene, CDR3 protein. D genes are given only for firm matches.

d_gene: .
v_gene: TRBV6-5
j_gene: TRBJ1-1
CDR3aa: ASSYHSGEAF

d_gene: .
v_gene: TRBV7-3
j_gene: TRBJ2-2
CDR3aa: ASSLAANTGELF

d_gene: TRBD1
v_gene: TRBV5-4
j_gene: TRBJ1-2
CDR3aa: ASSSGGQGSSPYGYT

d_gene: .
v_gene: TRBV4-2
j_gene: TRBJ2-5
CDR3aa: ASSQGSMETQY

d_gene: .
v_gene: TRBV6-1
j_gene: TRBJ2-2
CDR3aa: ASAQGIASGELF

d_gene: TRBD2
v_gene: TRBV5-1
j_gene: TRBJ2-7
CDR3aa: ASSLLAGASYEQY

d_gene: TRBD1
v_gene: TRBV6-4
j_gene: TRBJ2-7
CDR3aa: ASSGTGDNSYEQY

d_gene: TRBD1
v_gene: TRBV29-1
j_gene: TRBJ1-3
CDR3aa: SVARQGPGNTIY

d_gene: .
v_gene: TRBV12-5
j_gene: TRBJ1-5
CDR3aa: ASGPLLDSSNQPQH

d_gene: TRBD2
v_gene: TRBV7-3
j_gene: TRBJ2-3
CDR3aa: ASSGTSGRDTQY

d_gene: .
v_gene: TRBV18
j_gene: TRBJ2-7
CDR3aa: ASSPPDGLFTYEQY

d_gene: TRBD1
v_gene: TRBV2
j_gene: TRBJ2-1
CDR3aa: ASRKTSGQEYNEQF

d_gene: TRBD1
v_gene: TRBV19
j_gene: TRBJ2-2
CDR3aa: ASRGTGATGELF

d_gene: .
v_gene: TRBV28
j_gene: TRBJ1-5
CDR3aa: ASSLGGRNQPQH

d_gene: .
v_gene: TRBV18
j_gene: TRBJ1-3
CDR3aa: ASSLGGSGNTIY

d_gene: .
v_gene: TRBV5-1
j_gene: TRBJ2-5
CDR3aa: ASTRGTVQETQY

d_gene: .
v_gene: TRBV6-6
j_gene: TRBJ2-7
CDR3aa: ASSYQDPRTYEQY

d_gene: .
v_gene: TRBV10-2
j_gene: TRBJ2-7
CDR3aa: ASSDGQTYEQY

d_gene: .
v_gene: TRBV5-1
j_gene: TRBJ1-6
CDR3aa: ASSLNNSPLH

d_gene: .
v_gene: TRBV9
j_gene: TRBJ1-2
CDR3aa: ASSVVDGVGYT

d_gene: .
v_gene: TRBV6-5
j_gene: TRBJ2-3
CDR3aa: ASSYSSTSPKKY

d_gene: .
v_gene: TRBV6-5
j_gene: TRBJ2-1
CDR3aa: ASSYDSPHEQF

d_gene: .
v_gene: TRBV6-4
j_gene: TRBJ1-2
CDR3aa: ASSDSWVPNYGYT

d_gene: TRBD2
v_gene: TRBV5-1
j_gene: TRBJ2-1
CDR3aa: ASSTGGLAGRASSYNEQF

d_gene: TRBD2
v_gene: TRBV5-4
j_gene: TRBJ2-3
CDR3aa: ASSGTSASTDTQY

d_gene: .
v_gene: TRBV5-1
j_gene: TRBJ2-1
CDR3aa: ASSPLSSYNEQF

d_gene: TRBD2
v_gene: TRBV10-3
j_gene: TRBJ2-1
CDR3aa: AISEGSGGGYNEQF

d_gene: .
v_gene: TRBV2
j_gene: TRBJ1-5
CDR3aa: ASTPYGDSNQPQH

d_gene: .
v_gene: TRBV14
j_gene: TRBJ1-1
CDR3aa: ASSHSRTTEAF

d_gene: .
v_gene: TRBV5-1
j_gene: TRBJ1-1
CDR3aa: ASSLGGASFPTEAF

d_gene: .
v_gene: TRBV6-1
j_gene: TRBJ1-1
CDR3aa: ATRYEDSLYTEAF

d_gene: TRBD1
v_gene: TRBV13
j_gene: TRBJ1-1
CDR3aa: ASRFSWGGPTGANEAF

d_gene: TRBD1
v_gene: TRBV7-6
j_gene: TRBJ1-4
CDR3aa: ASSQGTGLNEKLF

d_gene: .
v_gene: TRBV5-6
j_gene: TRBJ1-3
CDR3aa: ASSQTGFSSGNTIY

d_gene: TRBD1
v_gene: TRBV6-5
j_gene: TRBJ2-7
CDR3aa: ASSYSRTGTYEQY

d_gene: TRBD1
v_gene: TRBV5-1
j_gene: TRBJ1-2
CDR3aa: ASSLEGRGEGGYT

d_gene: .
v_gene: TRBV2
j_gene: TRBJ1-1
CDR3aa: ASIRESTEAF